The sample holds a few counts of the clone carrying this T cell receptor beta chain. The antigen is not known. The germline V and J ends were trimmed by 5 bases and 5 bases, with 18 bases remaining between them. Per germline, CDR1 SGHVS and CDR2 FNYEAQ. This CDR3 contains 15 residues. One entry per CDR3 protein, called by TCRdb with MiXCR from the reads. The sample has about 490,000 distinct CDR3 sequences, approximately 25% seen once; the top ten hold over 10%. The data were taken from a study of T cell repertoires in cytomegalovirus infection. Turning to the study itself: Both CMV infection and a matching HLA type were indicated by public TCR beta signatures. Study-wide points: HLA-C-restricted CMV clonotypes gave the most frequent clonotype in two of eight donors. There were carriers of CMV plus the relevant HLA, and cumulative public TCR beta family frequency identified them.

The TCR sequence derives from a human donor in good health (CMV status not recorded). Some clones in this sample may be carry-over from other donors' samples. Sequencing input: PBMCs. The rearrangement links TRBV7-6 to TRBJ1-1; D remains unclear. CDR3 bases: TGTGCCAGCAGCCCCCCTGAGGGTGGCAAAACTGAAGCTTTCTTT. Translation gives CASSPPEGGKTEAFF.